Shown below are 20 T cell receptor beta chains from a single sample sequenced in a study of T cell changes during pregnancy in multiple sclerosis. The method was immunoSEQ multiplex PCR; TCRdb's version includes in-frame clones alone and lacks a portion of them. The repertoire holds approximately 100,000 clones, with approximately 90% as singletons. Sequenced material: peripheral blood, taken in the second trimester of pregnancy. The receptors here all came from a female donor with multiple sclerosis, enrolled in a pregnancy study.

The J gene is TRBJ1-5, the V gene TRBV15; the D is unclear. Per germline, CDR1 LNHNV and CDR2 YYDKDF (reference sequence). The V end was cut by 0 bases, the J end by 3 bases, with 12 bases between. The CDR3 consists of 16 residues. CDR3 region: CATSRDVGRHNQPQHF. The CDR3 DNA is TGTGCCACCAGCAGAGATGTGGGGAGGCACAATCAGCCCCAGCATTTT.

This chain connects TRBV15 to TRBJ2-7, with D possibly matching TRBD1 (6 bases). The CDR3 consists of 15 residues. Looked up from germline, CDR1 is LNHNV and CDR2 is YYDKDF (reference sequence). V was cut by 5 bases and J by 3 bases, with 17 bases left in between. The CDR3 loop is CATSLTGLRGYEQYF. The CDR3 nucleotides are TGTGCCACCAGCTTAACAGGGTTACGGGGCTACGAGCAGTACTTC.

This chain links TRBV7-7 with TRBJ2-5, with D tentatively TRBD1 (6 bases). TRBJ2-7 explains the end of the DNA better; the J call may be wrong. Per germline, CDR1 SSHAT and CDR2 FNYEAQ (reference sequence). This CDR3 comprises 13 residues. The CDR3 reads CASSLFQGYEQYF. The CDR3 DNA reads TGTGCCAGCAGCTTATTCCAGGGGTACGAGCAGTACTTC.

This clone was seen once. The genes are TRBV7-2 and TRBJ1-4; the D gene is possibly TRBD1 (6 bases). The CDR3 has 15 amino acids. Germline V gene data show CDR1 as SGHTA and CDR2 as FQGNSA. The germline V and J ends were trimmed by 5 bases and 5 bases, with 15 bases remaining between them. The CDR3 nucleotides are TGTGCCAGCAGCCCCCAACAGGGAAGAAATGAAAAACTGTTTTTT. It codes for CASSPQQGRNEKLFF.

In DNA, the CDR3 is TGTGCCAGCAGTTTAGACAGGGGTAATTCACCCCTCCACTTT. Protein sequence: CASSLDRGNSPLHF. This chain links TRBV27 with TRBJ1-6; 8 positions match TRBD1. Germline loops: CDR1 MNHEY, CDR2 SMNVEV (reference sequence). V lost 2 bases and J lost 6; bases outside the gene matches: 0. CDR3 length: 14 residues.

As DNA, the CDR3 is TGTGCCAGTAGTAGGTTGCCCCCGGAGGCCCACGAGCAGTACTTC. It codes for CASSRLPPEAHEQYF. The chain joins TRBV19 to TRBJ2-7, with a weak D call TRBD2 (5 bases). Germline CDR1 is LNHDA and CDR2 is SQIVND (reference sequence). The V end lost 4 bases, the J end lost 5 bases, and 18 bases lay between the germline ends. This CDR3 spans 15 amino acids. The entire variable domain, with the rest obtained from reference TRBV19 and TRBJ2-7, is as follows: DGGITQSPKYLFRKEGQNVTLSCEQNLNHDAMYWYRQDPGQGLRLIYYSQIVNDFQKGDIAEGYSVSREKKESFPLTVTSAQKNPTAFYLCASSRLPPEAHEQYFGPGTRLTVT.

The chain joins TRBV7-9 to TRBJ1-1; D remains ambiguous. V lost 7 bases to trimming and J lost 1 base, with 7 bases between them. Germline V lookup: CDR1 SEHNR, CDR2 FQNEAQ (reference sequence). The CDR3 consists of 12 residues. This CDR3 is CASTGENTEAFF. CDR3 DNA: TGTGCCAGCACCGGGGAGAACACTGAAGCTTTCTTT.

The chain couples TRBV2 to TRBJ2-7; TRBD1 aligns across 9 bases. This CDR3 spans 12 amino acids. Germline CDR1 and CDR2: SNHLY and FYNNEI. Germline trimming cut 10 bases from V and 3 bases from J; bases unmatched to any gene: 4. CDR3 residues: CATRDRVYEQYF. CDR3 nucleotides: TGTGCCACCCGGGACAGGGTCTACGAGCAGTACTTC.

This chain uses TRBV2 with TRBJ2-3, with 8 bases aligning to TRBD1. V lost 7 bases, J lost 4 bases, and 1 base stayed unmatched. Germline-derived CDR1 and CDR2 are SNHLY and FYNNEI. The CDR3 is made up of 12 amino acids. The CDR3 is CASNRGSDTQYF. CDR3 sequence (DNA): TGTGCCAGCAACAGGGGGTCAGATACGCAGTATTTT. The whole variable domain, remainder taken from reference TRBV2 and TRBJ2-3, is EPEVTQTPSHQVTQMGQEVILRCVPISNHLYFYWYRQILGQKVEFLVSFYNNEISEKSEIFDDQFSVERPDGSNFTLKIRSTKLEDSAMYFCASNRGSDTQYFGPGTRLTVL.

The CDR3 here is CASSSPLGHQPQHF. The CDR3 DNA is TGTGCCAGCAGTTCTCCTTTGGGGCACCAGCCCCAGCATTTT. The rearrangement links TRBV28 to TRBJ1-5; D may be TRBD1 (5 bases). Deletions cut 4 bases from V and 7 bases from J, with 14 bases between. The CDR3 extends over 14 amino acids. Germline-derived CDR1 and CDR2 are MDHEN and SYDVKM.

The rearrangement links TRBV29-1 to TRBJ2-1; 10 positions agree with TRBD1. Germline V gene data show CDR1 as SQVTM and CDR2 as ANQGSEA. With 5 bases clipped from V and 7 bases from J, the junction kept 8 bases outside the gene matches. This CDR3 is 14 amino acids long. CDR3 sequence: CSVPGTGVSNEQFF. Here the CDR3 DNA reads TGCAGCGTTCCCGGGACAGGGGTTTCGAATGAGCAGTTCTTC.

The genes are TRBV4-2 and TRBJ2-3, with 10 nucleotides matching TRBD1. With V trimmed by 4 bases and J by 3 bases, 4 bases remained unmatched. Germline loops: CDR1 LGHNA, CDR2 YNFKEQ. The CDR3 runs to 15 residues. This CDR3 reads CASSLPGQGTDTQYF. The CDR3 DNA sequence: TGTGCCAGCAGCCTTCCGGGACAGGGGACAGATACGCAGTATTTT.

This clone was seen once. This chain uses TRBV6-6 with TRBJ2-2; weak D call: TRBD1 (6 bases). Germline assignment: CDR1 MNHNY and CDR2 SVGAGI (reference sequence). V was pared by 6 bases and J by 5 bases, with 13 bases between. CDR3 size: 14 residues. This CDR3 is CASRPTRGTGELFF. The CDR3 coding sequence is TGTGCCAGCAGGCCGACCAGGGGAACCGGGGAGCTGTTTTTT.

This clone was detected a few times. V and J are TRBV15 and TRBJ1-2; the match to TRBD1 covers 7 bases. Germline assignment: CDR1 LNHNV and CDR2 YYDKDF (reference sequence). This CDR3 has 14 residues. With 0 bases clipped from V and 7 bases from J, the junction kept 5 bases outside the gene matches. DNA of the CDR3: TGTGCCACCAGCAGAGATCGGAACAGGGGTGGCTACACCTTC. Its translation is CATSRDRNRGGYTF.

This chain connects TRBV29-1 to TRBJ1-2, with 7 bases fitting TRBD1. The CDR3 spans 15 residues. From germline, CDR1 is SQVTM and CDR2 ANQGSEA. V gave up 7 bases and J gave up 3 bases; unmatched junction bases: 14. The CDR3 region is CSAETKGALHYGYTF. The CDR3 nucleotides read TGCAGCGCAGAAACTAAGGGGGCTCTTCACTATGGCTACACCTTC. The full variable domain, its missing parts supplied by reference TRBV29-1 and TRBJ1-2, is SAVISQKPSRDICQRGTSLTIQCQVDSQVTMMFWYRQQPGQSLTLIATANQGSEATYESGFVIDKFPISRPNLTFSTLTVSNMSPEDSSIYLCSAETKGALHYGYTFGSGTRLTVV.

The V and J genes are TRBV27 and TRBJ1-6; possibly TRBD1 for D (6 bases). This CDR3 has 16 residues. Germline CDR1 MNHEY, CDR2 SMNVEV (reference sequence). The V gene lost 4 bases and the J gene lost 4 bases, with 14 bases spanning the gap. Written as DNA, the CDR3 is TGTGCCAGCAGTTCCCCCGGGGGGCAGTATAATTCACCCCTCCACTTT. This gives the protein CASSSPGGQYNSPLHF.

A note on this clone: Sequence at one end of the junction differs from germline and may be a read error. This CDR3 is CASSLGRTSGRARTDTQYF. In DNA form, the CDR3 reads TGTGCCAGTAGCTTAGGGCGGACTAGCGGGAGAGCGCGCACAGATACGCAGTATTTT. This rearrangement joins TRBV7-9 to TRBJ2-3; 13 bases map to TRBD2. CDR1 is SEHNR, CDR2 FQNEAQ, per germline (reference sequence). The CDR3 runs 19 residues.

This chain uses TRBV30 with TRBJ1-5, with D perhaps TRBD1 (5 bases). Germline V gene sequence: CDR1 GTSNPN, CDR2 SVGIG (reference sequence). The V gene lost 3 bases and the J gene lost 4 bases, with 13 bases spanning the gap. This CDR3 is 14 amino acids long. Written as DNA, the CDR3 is TGTGCCTGGAGCGCCAGGGCCAGGAATCAGCCCCAGCATTTT. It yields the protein CAWSARARNQPQHF.

The CDR3 protein is CASSLERGPVVNQPQHF. CDR3 in DNA: TGTGCCAGCAGTTTAGAGCGGGGCCCGGTCGTCAATCAGCCCCAGCATTTT. This chain links TRBV28 with TRBJ1-5, with D tentatively TRBD1 (5 bases). The germline CDR1 and CDR2 sequences are MDHEN and SYDVKM. The CDR3 has 17 amino acids. The germline V and J ends were trimmed by 2 bases and 3 bases, with 17 bases remaining between them.

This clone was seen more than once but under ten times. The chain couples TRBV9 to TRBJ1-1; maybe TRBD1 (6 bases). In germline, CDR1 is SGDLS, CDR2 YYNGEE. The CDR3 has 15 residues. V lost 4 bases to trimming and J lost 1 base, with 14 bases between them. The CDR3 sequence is CASSSPGHPNTEAFF. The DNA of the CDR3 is TGTGCCAGCAGCTCCCCGGGACACCCGAACACTGAAGCTTTCTTT.